The 16 T cell receptor beta chains listed next were all sequenced from one sample in a study of blood T cell repertoires in COVID-19. Profiling relied on immunoSEQ multiplex PCR, and the TCRdb table lists in-frame clones only, not all of them. The sample lists roughly 70,000 clones; about 88% were seen once. Sequencing input: peripheral blood. The origin of the receptors is a man aged 65-85 years with acute or convalescent COVID-19.

DNA for the CDR3: TGTGCCAGCTCGCCCTGGATCGGGGGGGAGAGGAGGAACACTGAAGCTTTCTTT. This sequence encodes CASSPWIGGERRNTEAFF. J is TRBJ1-1 and V is TRBV18; the D gene is possibly TRBD1 (5 bases). V dropped 6 bases and J dropped 1 base, with 24 bases sitting between them. The germline V gene encodes CDR1 KGHSH and CDR2 LQKENI. This CDR3 has 18 amino acids.

This chain joins TRBV4-1 and TRBJ2-7, with a tentative D call TRBD2 (6 bases). Trimming shortened V by 0 bases and J by 3 bases, and 12 bases separated the two germline ends. Germline assignment: CDR1 MGHRA and CDR2 YSYEKL. The CDR3 is made up of 15 amino acids. The CDR3 spells CASSQEVEGDYEQYF. The DNA of the CDR3 is TGCGCCAGCAGCCAAGAAGTGGAGGGAGACTACGAGCAGTACTTC.

Only one count was recorded for this clone. The chain joins TRBV28 to TRBJ2-1; possibly TRBD2 for D (6 bases). The V gene's germline CDR1 is MDHEN and CDR2 SYDVKM. The germline V and J ends were trimmed by 8 bases and 0 bases, with 17 bases remaining between them. There are 16 residues in the CDR3. The CDR3 nucleotides are TGTGCCAGCGCCTCACCTTTGGGGGGCTCCTACAATGAGCAGTTCTTC. Residues: CASASPLGGSYNEQFF.

In this sample, this clone turned up a few times. J is TRBJ2-3 and V is TRBV4-3, with TRBD2 matching 13 bases. CDR1 and CDR2 from the germline V gene are LGHNA and YSLEER. This CDR3 spans 16 amino acids. V gave up 0 bases and J gave up 5 bases; unmatched junction bases: 2. Written as DNA, the CDR3 is TGCGCCAGCAGCCAAGAACTAGCGGGGGGGGAAGATACGCAGTATTTT. Protein product: CASSQELAGGEDTQYF.

The chain employs TRBV5-1 and TRBJ1-6; D not certain. V lost 0 bases and J 0 bases, leaving 7 bases between the germline ends. The CDR3 has 16 residues. CDR1 SGHRS and CDR2 YFSETQ come from the germline V gene. CDR3 sequence (DNA): TGCGCCAGCAGCTTGGCCGGGGTCTCCTATAATTCACCCCTCCACTTT. Its translation: CASSLAGVSYNSPLHF.

The chain links TRBV7-8 to TRBJ2-5; TRBD1 matches 8 bases. V shed 5 bases and J 4 bases; nucleotides not matched to a gene: 3. The germline gives CDR1 SGHVS, CDR2 FQNEAQ. The CDR3 is 13 residues long. CDR3 coding DNA: TGTGCCAGCAGCAGGACAGGGCGAGAGACCCAGTACTTC. As protein: CASSRTGRETQYF.

This clone was observed once. J is TRBJ2-1 and V is TRBV4-1, with TRBD2 matching over 10 bases. V trimming: 0 bases; J trimming: 10 bases; junction bases outside the gene matches: 9. CDR3 length equals 16 residues. Germline V CDR1 and CDR2: MGHRA, YSYEKL. In nucleotides, the CDR3 is TGCGCCAGCAGCCAAGATCTCCAGCGGGGGGGGGCGGAGCAGTTCTTC. It specifies CASSQDLQRGGAEQFF.

The chain has TRBV12-3 or TRBV12-4 and TRBJ1-2; no clear D gene. V gave up 5 bases and J gave up 2 bases, with 6 bases separating them. The CDR3 is 12 residues long. The CDR3 bases are TGTGCCAGCAGTCCTCAGAACTATGGCTACACCTTC. It translates to CASSPQNYGYTF.

The J gene is TRBJ1-2, the V gene TRBV14; TRBD1 aligns across 9 bases. V shed 0 bases and J 8 bases; nucleotides not matched to a gene: 19. Germline V gives CDR1 SGHDN, CDR2 FVKESK. This CDR3 has 19 residues. The CDR3 coding sequence is TGTGCCAGCAGCCAAGATATTGCCCCTTACAGGGGGCGCAAGGAGGGCTACACCTTC. Translating it yields CASSQDIAPYRGRKEGYTF.

The rearrangement links TRBV29-1 to TRBJ1-2; TRBD1 matches 8 bases. The CDR3 sequence is 18 residues long. V lost 4 bases, J lost 2 bases, and 18 bases stayed unmatched. Looked up from germline, CDR1 is SQVTM and CDR2 is ANQGSEA. The CDR3 reads CSVAQNRDRPRGNYGYTF. The CDR3 coding sequence is TGCAGCGTTGCCCAAAACCGGGACAGGCCTAGAGGAAACTATGGCTACACCTTC. Full variable domain (missing parts from reference TRBV29-1 and TRBJ1-2): SAVISQKPSRDICQRGTSLTIQCQVDSQVTMMFWYRQQPGQSLTLIATANQGSEATYESGFVIDKFPISRPNLTFSTLTVSNMSPEDSSIYLCSVAQNRDRPRGNYGYTFGSGTRLTVV.

A word on this clone: One junction end disagrees with the germline gene, perhaps due to a read error. This chain links TRBV4-3 with TRBJ1-6; 8 bases map to TRBD1. CDR1 is LGHNA, CDR2 YSLEER, per germline. The CDR3 totals 14 residues. This CDR3 is CASSQDRLGTGKYF. The DNA of the CDR3 is TGCGCCAGCAGCCAAGATCGGCTTGGGACAGGCAAATACTTT.

V and J are TRBV5-6 and TRBJ2-1, with D possibly matching TRBD2 (6 bases). The CDR3 has 15 amino acids. CDR1 and CDR2 from the germline V gene are SGHDT and YYEEEE. V was pared by 2 bases and J by 4 bases, with 13 bases between. CDR3 protein: CASSFPGSPYNEQFF. CDR3 in DNA: TGTGCCAGCAGCTTCCCCGGGAGCCCTTACAATGAGCAGTTCTTC.

V and J are TRBV5-1 and TRBJ2-7, with a possible D match to TRBD1 (5 bases). Germline loops: CDR1 SGHRS, CDR2 YFSETQ. Deletions cut 7 bases from V and 5 bases from J, with 16 bases between. This CDR3 contains 13 residues. The CDR3 nucleotides are TGCGCCAGCGGTCAGGCAGGGATTGACGAGCAGTACTTC. Residues: CASGQAGIDEQYF.

J is TRBJ1-3 and V is TRBV7-6; possible D gene TRBD1, 6 bases. Germline V CDR1 and CDR2: SGHVS, FNYEAQ. The CDR3 loop spans 16 amino acids. Trimming stripped 1 base from V and 6 bases from J, with 16 bases between. The CDR3 loop is CASSLGGTRAANTIYF. The DNA of the CDR3 is TGTGCCAGCAGCTTAGGGGGGACAAGGGCGGCAAACACCATATATTTT.

V usage is TRBV21-1 and J usage is TRBJ1-4; the table's D call, TRBD1, has no DNA check behind it. TRBV21-1 is given as a pseudogene. This CDR3 has 13 amino acids. The CDR3 region has the DNA TGTGCCAGCAGCAAACCCCAGGGGGAAAAACTGTTTTTT. It specifies CASSKPQGEKLFF.

The chain joins TRBV3-1 (or the pseudogene TRBV3-2) to TRBJ2-1; TRBD2 might be the D (6 bases). This CDR3 has 17 residues. The V and J ends lost 4 bases and 0 bases respectively, with 16 bases between them. Per germline, CDR1 LGHDT and CDR2 YNNKEL (reference sequence). CDR3 in amino acids: CASSPRGVGGSYNEQFF. CDR3 in DNA: TGTGCCAGCAGCCCAAGGGGTGTCGGGGGCTCCTACAATGAGCAGTTCTTC.